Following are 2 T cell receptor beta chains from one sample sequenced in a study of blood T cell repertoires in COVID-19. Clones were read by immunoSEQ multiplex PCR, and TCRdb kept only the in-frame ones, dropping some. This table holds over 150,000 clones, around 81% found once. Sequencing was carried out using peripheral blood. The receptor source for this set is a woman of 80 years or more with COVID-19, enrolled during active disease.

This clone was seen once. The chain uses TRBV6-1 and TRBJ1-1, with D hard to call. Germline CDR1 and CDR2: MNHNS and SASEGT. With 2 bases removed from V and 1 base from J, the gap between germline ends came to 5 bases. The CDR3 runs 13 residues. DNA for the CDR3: TGTGCCAGCAGTGAATGGGCGAACACTGAAGCTTTCTTT. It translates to CASSEWANTEAFF.

Here the CDR3 reads CASRDTGTNNYEQYF. In nucleotides, the CDR3 is TGTGCCAGCAGAGACACCGGGACTAACAACTACGAGCAGTACTTC. This chain connects TRBV6-5 to TRBJ2-7, with 7 bases lining up with TRBD2. In germline, CDR1 is MNHEY, CDR2 SVGAGI. The length of the CDR3 is 15 residues. Trimming removed 6 bases from V and 3 bases from J; junction bases left unmatched: 11.